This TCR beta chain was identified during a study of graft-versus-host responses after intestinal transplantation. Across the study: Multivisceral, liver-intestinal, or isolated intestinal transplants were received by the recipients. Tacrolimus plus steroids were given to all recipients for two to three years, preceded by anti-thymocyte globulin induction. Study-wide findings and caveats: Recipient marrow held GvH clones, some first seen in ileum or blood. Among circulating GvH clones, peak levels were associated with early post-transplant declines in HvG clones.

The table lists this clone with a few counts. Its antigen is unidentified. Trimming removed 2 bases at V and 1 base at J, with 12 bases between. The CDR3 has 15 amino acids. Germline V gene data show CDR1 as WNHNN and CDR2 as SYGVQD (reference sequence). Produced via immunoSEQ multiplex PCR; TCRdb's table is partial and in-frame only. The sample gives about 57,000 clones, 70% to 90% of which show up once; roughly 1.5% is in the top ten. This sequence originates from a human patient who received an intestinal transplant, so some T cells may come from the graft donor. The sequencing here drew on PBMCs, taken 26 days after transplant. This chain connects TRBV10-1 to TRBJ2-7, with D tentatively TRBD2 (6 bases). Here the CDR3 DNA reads TGCGCCAGCAGTGAGGGGCGGGACCGATCCTACGAGCAGTACTTC. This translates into CASSEGRDRSYEQYF.